This T cell receptor (beta chain) is from a study of beta chain features in type 1 diabetes. Study results and limitations: Patients' naive, central memory and Treg TCRB repertoires seemed closer to one another than those of healthy donors. Across all four CD4+ subsets, people with type 1 diabetes showed modestly shorter TCRB CDR3s.

Expressed TCRB transcripts were sequenced, since all the RNA that had been isolated was reverse transcribed. TCRdb's copy holds only in-frame clones and misses some; the assay was immunoSEQ multiplex PCR. The sample has 600,000 to 700,000 clones; around 12% are singletons. This clone came up a few times. Antigen: not known. The CDR3 has 15 residues. Between the trimmed V and J ends, which lost 0 bases and 9 bases, there was a span of 16 bases. The germline gives CDR1 SGDLS, CDR2 YYNGEE. Sequenced material: naive CD4+ T cells from blood. The sequence was collected from a man in his thirties or forties with type 1 diabetes. This chain links TRBV9 with TRBJ2-1; the D is unclear. The CDR3 spells CASSVAETGFTEQFF. DNA for the CDR3: TGTGCCAGCAGCGTAGCTGAGACCGGGTTCACTGAGCAGTTCTTC.